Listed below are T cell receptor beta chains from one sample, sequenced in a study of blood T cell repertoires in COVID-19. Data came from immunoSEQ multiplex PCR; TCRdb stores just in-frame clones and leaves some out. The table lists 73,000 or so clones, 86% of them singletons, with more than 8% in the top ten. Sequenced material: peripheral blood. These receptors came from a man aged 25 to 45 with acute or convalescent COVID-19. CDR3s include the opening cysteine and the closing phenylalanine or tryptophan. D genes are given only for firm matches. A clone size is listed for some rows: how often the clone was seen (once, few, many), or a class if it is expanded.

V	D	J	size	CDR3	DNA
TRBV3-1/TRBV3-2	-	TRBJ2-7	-	CASSQGIRDEQYF	TGTGCCAGCAGCCAAGGAATCAGGGACGAGCAGTACTTC
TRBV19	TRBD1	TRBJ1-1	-	CASSMGQGEAFF	TGTGCCAGTAGTATGGGACAGGGCGAAGCTTTCTTT
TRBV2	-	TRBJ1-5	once	CASSEAGLQPQHF	TGTGCCAGCAGTGAGGCGGGGCTGCAGCCCCAGCATTTT
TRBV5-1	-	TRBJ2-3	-	CASSLALPSTDTQYF	TGCGCCAGCAGCTTGGCACTCCCTAGCACAGATACGCAGTATTTT
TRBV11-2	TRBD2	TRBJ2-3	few	CASSLTSGNTDTQYF	TGTGCCAGCAGCTTGACTAGCGGGAACACAGATACGCAGTATTTT
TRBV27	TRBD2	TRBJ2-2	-	CASSFGRVNTGELFF	TGTGCCAGCAGTTTTGGGAGGGTTAACACCGGGGAGCTGTTTTTT
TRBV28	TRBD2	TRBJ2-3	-	CASSALAGVTDTQYF	TGTGCCAGCAGTGCTCTAGCGGGAGTGACAGATACGCAGTATTTT
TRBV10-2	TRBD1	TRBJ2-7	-	CASNTRDSRIDEQYF	TGCGCCAGCAATACCCGGGACAGTAGGATCGACGAGCAGTACTTC
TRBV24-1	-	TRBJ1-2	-	CATSDPRVHGYTF	TGTGCCACCAGTGACCCCAGGGTCCATGGCTACACCTTC
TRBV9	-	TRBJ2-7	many	CASSGTASYEQYF	TGTGCCAGCAGCGGGACAGCTTCCTACGAGCAGTACTTC
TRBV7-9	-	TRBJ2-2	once	CASSLPFGQTNTGELFF	TGTGCCAGCAGCCTCCCCTTCGGACAGACGAACACCGGGGAGCTGTTTTTT
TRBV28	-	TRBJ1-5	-	CASSPSPLSNQPQHF	TGTGCCAGCAGTCCGTCTCCTTTAAGCAATCAGCCCCAGCATTTT
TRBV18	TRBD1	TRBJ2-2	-	CASSQTGVTGELFF	TGTGCCAGCTCACAGACAGGGGTGACCGGGGAGCTGTTTTTT
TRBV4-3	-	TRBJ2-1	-	CASSQEGLARTEQFF	TGCGCCAGCAGCCAAGAGGGTCTAGCACGGACTGAGCAGTTCTTC
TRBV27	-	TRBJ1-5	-	CASSLWGGQSNQPQHF	TGTGCCAGCAGTTTATGGGGGGGGCAGAGCAATCAGCCCCAGCATTTT
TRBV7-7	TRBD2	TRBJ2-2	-	CASSTGLVSGELFF	TGTGCTAGCAGTACAGGACTAGTGAGCGGGGAGCTGTTTTTT
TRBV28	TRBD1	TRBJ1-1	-	CASSLGTGLNTEAFF	TGTGCCAGCAGTTTAGGGACAGGTCTGAACACTGAAGCTTTCTTT